In its sample, the clone carrying this TCR beta chain was seen a few times. Its antigen is currently unknown. cDNA synthesis used the whole RNA isolate, giving expressed TCRB sequences. TCRdb keeps only in-frame clones here, not all; method: immunoSEQ multiplex PCR. This repertoire shows 200,000 to 250,000 clones, more than 11% found once; its top ten account for just under 0.02%. Sorting gave populations that all exceeded 98% purity. These data come from a study of beta chain features in type 1 diabetes. General study points: Patients with Type 1 diabetes showed moderately but significantly shorter TCRB CDR3s in all four CD4+ subsets. Type 1 diabetes patients had fewer VDJ junction insertions and more deletions. Healthy donors had naive, central memory and Treg TCRB repertoires that appeared less similar than those seen among patients.

Input material: naive CD4+ T cells from blood. The receptor's source is a man aged 25 to 45 with type 1 diabetes.

CDR3 region: CASSENVGVGQFF. The CDR3 DNA is TGCGCCAGCAGTGAGAATGTGGGAGTAGGGCAGTTCTTC. The J gene is TRBJ2-1, the V gene TRBV10-2; D is perhaps TRBD2 (5 bases). Trimming pared 2 bases from V and 12 bases from J, leaving 14 bases between. This CDR3 is built from 13 residues. In germline, CDR1 is WSHSY, CDR2 SAAADI.